The subject of this entry is one TCR beta chain. The antigen remains undetermined. The sample comes from a study of T cell repertoires in cytomegalovirus infection. Study as a whole: Recently identified HLA-C-restricted CMV epitopes and well-studied HLA-B-restricted CMV epitopes were used by the study.

Study-wide results and limits: Predominance within the ex vivo response was attributable to HLA-C-restricted CMV-specific TCR beta clonotypes.

Using its own MiXCR run on the reads, TCRdb lists one record per CDR3 protein. This table holds roughly 730,000 distinct CDR3 sequences, roughly 33% found once. The V gene's germline CDR1 is MNHGY and CDR2 SAAAGT. Trimming shortened V by 5 bases and J by 9 bases, and 17 bases separated the two germline ends. The length of the CDR3 is 15 residues. The receptor was derived from a human donor in good health (CMV status not recorded). Some clones in this sample may be carry-over from other donors' samples. The starting material was cultured PBMCs, obtained from culture after CMV antigen stimulation. The chain employs TRBV6-8 and TRBJ1-6, with D unclear. CDR3 in DNA: TGTGCCAGCAGTCCAGTGATAGTTAGAAGTTCACCCCTCCACTTT. This codes for CASSPVIVRSSPLHF.